This T cell receptor beta chain was recorded in a study of blood T cell repertoires in COVID-19. Produced via immunoSEQ multiplex PCR; TCRdb's table is partial and in-frame only. The table has approximately 330,000 clones, roughly 89% seen once. CDR3 length: 19 residues. Looked up from germline, CDR1 is SGHDN and CDR2 is FVKESK. The V gene lost 2 bases and the J gene lost 5 bases, with 26 bases spanning the gap. This chain uses TRBV14 with TRBJ2-3, with D perhaps matching TRBD2 (5 bases). The receptor was derived from a man in his thirties or forties with COVID-19, enrolled during active disease. The sequenced material came from peripheral blood. The CDR3 here is CASSQPSTDLFGERDTQYF. The CDR3 DNA reads TGTGCCAGCAGCCAACCAAGCACCGACCTTTTTGGGGAGAGAGATACGCAGTATTTT. Combining the CDR3 with reference TRBV14 and TRBJ2-3 gives the whole variable domain EAGVTQFPSHSVIEKGQTVTLRCDPISGHDNLYWYRRVMGKEIKFLLHFVKESKQDESGMPNNRFLAERTGGTYSTLKVQPAELEDSGVYFCASSQPSTDLFGERDTQYFGPGTRLTVL.